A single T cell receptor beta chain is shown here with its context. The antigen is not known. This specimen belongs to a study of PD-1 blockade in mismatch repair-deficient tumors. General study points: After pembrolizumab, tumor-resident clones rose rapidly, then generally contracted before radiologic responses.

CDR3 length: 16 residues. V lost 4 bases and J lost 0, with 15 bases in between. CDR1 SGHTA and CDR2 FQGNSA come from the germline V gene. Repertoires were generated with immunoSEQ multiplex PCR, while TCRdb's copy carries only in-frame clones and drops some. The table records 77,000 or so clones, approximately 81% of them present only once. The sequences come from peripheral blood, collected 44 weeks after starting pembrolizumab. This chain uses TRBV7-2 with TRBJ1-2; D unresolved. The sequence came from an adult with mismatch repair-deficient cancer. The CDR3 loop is CASSSFTRRANYGYTF. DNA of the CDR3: TGTGCCAGCAGCTCCTTCACCAGACGAGCTAACTATGGCTACACCTTC.